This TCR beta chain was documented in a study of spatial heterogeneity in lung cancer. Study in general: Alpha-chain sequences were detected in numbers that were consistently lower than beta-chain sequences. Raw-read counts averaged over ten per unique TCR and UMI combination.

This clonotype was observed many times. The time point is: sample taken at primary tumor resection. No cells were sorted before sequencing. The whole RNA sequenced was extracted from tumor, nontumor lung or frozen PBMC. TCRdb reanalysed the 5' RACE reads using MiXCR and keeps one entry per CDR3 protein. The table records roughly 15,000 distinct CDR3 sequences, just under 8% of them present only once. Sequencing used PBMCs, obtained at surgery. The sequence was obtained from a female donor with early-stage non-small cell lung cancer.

The CDR3 DNA follows: TGTGCCAGCAGCCCGGATGTTGAAAAACTGTTTTTT. Its translation: CASSPDVEKLFF. The V gene is TRBV6-6, the J gene TRBJ1-4; D not resolved. CDR3 length equals 12 residues. V was clipped by 6 bases and J by 7 bases, with 9 bases between them. Germline CDR1 is MNHNY and CDR2 is SVGAGI (reference sequence).